These 5 T cell receptor beta chains share one sample of origin, sequenced in a study of graft-versus-host responses after intestinal transplantation. Assay: immunoSEQ multiplex PCR; the TCRdb copy retains only in-frame clones and omits some. The sample records fewer than 60,000 clones, approximately 84% being singletons. For these TCRs, the target antigens are not known. Sample: unstimulated CD4+ T cells sorted from spleen or lymph node cells, taken before transplant. These receptors were taken from a human donor who was the organ donor for an intestinal transplant.

The chain recombines TRBV5-1 with TRBJ1-2; D perhaps matches TRBD1 (5 bases). This CDR3 spans 14 amino acids. The V gene lost 0 bases and the J gene lost 9 bases, with 15 bases spanning the gap. Germline V gene sequence: CDR1 SGHRS, CDR2 YFSETQ. CDR3 sequence (DNA): TGCGCCAGCAGCTTGGACCTCGGGGGAGGGCGCTACACCTTC. Translated: CASSLDLGGGRYTF.

The V gene is TRBV19, the J gene TRBJ2-3; 7 bases are a match to TRBD1. Germline trimming cut 9 bases from V and 2 bases from J; bases unmatched to any gene: 11. In germline, CDR1 is LNHDA, CDR2 SQIVND (reference sequence). CDR3 length: 15 amino acids. This CDR3 is CASSSPTGFTDTQYF. The CDR3, as DNA: TGTGCCAGCAGCTCCCCGACAGGGTTCACAGATACGCAGTATTTT.

V and J are TRBV5-8 and TRBJ2-3, with TRBD2 matching over 10 bases. V lost 4 bases, J lost 3 bases, and 8 bases stayed unmatched. The CDR3 extends over 16 amino acids. The germline CDR1 and CDR2 sequences are SGHTS and YDEGEE. CDR3 DNA: TGTGCCAGCAGCGTCCCCGGGACTAGCGCGACAGATACGCAGTATTTT. Translation gives CASSVPGTSATDTQYF.

A few counts support this clone. The chain joins TRBV5-1 to TRBJ1-5; no reliable D call. The CDR3 has 16 residues. In germline, CDR1 is SGHRS, CDR2 YFSETQ. Trimming stripped 0 bases from V and 2 bases from J, with 12 bases between. The CDR3 region has the DNA TGCGCCAGCAGCTTGGGGGATCTTGGGGGCAATCAGCCCCAGCATTTT. Translation: CASSLGDLGGNQPQHF.

The chain couples TRBV19 to TRBJ2-3; D is possibly TRBD2 (6 bases). The CDR3 contains 13 residues. Germline CDR1 LNHDA, CDR2 SQIVND (reference sequence). Trimming pared 7 bases from V and 1 base from J, leaving 9 bases between. The DNA for the CDR3 is TGTGCCAGTAACCGCGGGGGCACAGATACGCAGTATTTT. It specifies CASNRGGTDTQYF.